A single sample gave rise to the 25 T cell receptor beta chains below, sequenced in a study of CD8 T cells in ankylosing spondylitis. MiXCR was run by TCRdb on the 5' RACE reads, yielding one entry per CDR3 protein. The repertoire includes more than 100,000 distinct CDR3 sequences, 15% to 20% of them detected once, and around a third sits in the top ten. No antigen is known for these receptors. General study findings and limits: A TCR beta motif of under 10 highly homologous variants seemed to mark ankylosing spondylitis blood.

The source material was blood, either unsorted or a sorted T cell fraction (not recorded which). Source of these receptors: a male donor with ankylosing spondylitis.

This clonotype has more than one count but fewer than ten. The V gene is TRBV19, the J gene TRBJ1-5, with TRBD1 matching over 9 bases. There are 15 residues in the CDR3. Per the germline V gene, CDR1 is LNHDA and CDR2 is SQIVND (reference sequence). V gave up 4 bases and J gave up 4 bases; unmatched junction bases: 5. CDR3 loop: CASSRDRDGNQPQHF. The CDR3 DNA reads TGTGCCAGTAGTAGGGACAGGGATGGTAATCAGCCCCAGCATTTT.

This clonotype was detected only a few times. A read error may account for a junction end that differs from germline. The CDR3 is CAWRAGQESRRSF. CDR3 DNA sequence: TGTGCCTGGAGGGCGGGACAGGAGAGTCGACGGAGCTTC. V and J are TRBV30 and TRBJ2-7; 8 nucleotides align to TRBD1. The germline V gene has CDR1 GTSNPN and CDR2 SVGIG (reference sequence). This CDR3 is built from 13 residues.

A few counts support this clonotype. V and J are TRBV20-1 and TRBJ2-7; 9 bases map to TRBD2. Germline V gene lookup returns CDR1 DFQATT and CDR2 SNEGSKA (reference sequence). This CDR3 is 13 amino acids long. The ends lost 6 bases at V and 2 bases at J; junction bases unmatched: 5. In DNA form, the CDR3 reads TGCAGTGCCCAGACTAGCGGCGCCTACGAGCAGTACTTC. Its protein product is CSAQTSGAYEQYF.

This clonotype has more than one count but fewer than ten. This sequence joins TRBV2 and TRBJ2-3, with 8 nucleotides matching TRBD1. J gave up 2 bases and V 4 bases, and 8 bases lay outside the gene matches. Germline V gene data show CDR1 as SNHLY and CDR2 as FYNNEI. The CDR3 has 16 residues. DNA of the CDR3: TGTGCCAGCAGTGTTTACAGGGGGAGCTCCACAGATACGCAGTATTTT. It is translated as CASSVYRGSSTDTQYF.

This clonotype was picked up a small number of times. This chain uses TRBV5-6 with TRBJ2-3; D could derive from TRBD1 or TRBD2 (5 bases each). In germline, CDR1 is SGHDT, CDR2 YYEEEE. CDR3 length equals 16 residues. Trimming took off 0 bases at V and 6 bases at J, with 17 bases between the two ends. CDR3 nucleotide sequence: TGTGCCAGCAGCTTGGGACGGGACCCTCTTGGGGATACGCAGTATTTT. Its translation is CASSLGRDPLGDTQYF. The whole variable domain, remainder taken from reference TRBV5-6 and TRBJ2-3, is DAGVTQSPTHLIKTRGQQVTLRCSPKSGHDTVSWYQQALGQGPQFIFQYYEEEERQRGNFPDRFSGHQFPNYSSELNVNALLLGDSALYLCASSLGRDPLGDTQYFGPGTRLTVL.

This clonotype was seen a handful of times. The rearrangement uses TRBV20-1 and TRBJ2-1; a weak D match, TRBD2 (5 bases). This CDR3 is built from 10 residues. Trimming stripped 5 bases from V and 10 bases from J, with 9 bases between. Germline CDR1 DFQATT, CDR2 SNEGSKA (reference sequence). CDR3 in amino acids: CSARTGEQFF. The CDR3 DNA reads as TGCAGTGCTCGGACGGGAGAGCAGTTCTTC.

The V call is TRBV27, the J call TRBJ2-1, with D hard to call. In germline, CDR1 is MNHEY, CDR2 SMNVEV (reference sequence). The CDR3 extends over 15 amino acids. The ends were cut back, 2 bases at V and 1 base at J, with 9 bases in the middle. The CDR3 bases are TGTGCCAGCAGTTTAGGCCAGACATCCTACAATGAGCAGTTCTTC. Protein sequence: CASSLGQTSYNEQFF.

This clonotype was counted between two and nine times. The chain joins TRBV12-5 to TRBJ1-5, with D uncertain. Germline assignment: CDR1 LGHNT and CDR2 FRNRAP. V lost 0 bases and J 3 bases, leaving 6 bases between the germline ends. This CDR3 is 14 amino acids long. In nucleotides, the CDR3 is TGTGCTAGTGGTTTGGTGGGATACAATCAGCCCCAGCATTTT. This gives the protein CASGLVGYNQPQHF.

This clonotype was recorded many times. The chain employs TRBV7-9 and TRBJ2-5, with TRBD1 identical over 7 bases. The CDR3 loop spans 13 amino acids. V lost 2 bases, J lost 5 bases, and 2 bases stayed unmatched. Per the germline V gene, CDR1 is SEHNR and CDR2 is FQNEAQ (reference sequence). The CDR3 here is CASSLWGQETQYF. In nucleotides, the CDR3 is TGTGCCAGCAGCTTATGGGGACAGGAGACCCAGTACTTC.

The chain employs TRBV29-1 and TRBJ1-1; D is unresolved. The ends were cut back, 7 bases at V and 0 bases at J, with 15 bases in the middle. Per germline, CDR1 SQVTM and CDR2 ANQGSEA. The CDR3 consists of 14 residues. The CDR3 DNA follows: TGCAGCGCCGCCCGGGGAAGCATGAACACTGAAGCTTTCTTT. Protein: CSAARGSMNTEAFF.

The chain has TRBV4-3 and TRBJ2-5; D possibly corresponds to TRBD2 (6 bases). CDR1 is LGHNA and CDR2 is YSLEER in the germline V gene. V was trimmed by 1 base and J by 5 bases, leaving 11 bases between them. The CDR3 runs to 14 residues. The CDR3 DNA sequence: TGCGCCAGCAGCCAAGCCGGAGGGTTGGAGACCCAGTACTTC. Residues: CASSQAGGLETQYF.

V gene TRBV6-2 or TRBV6-3 combines with J gene TRBJ2-5, with TRBD1 identical over 7 bases. The CDR3 loop spans 15 amino acids. From germline, CDR1 is MNHEY and CDR2 SVGEGT. The junction had 12 bases not matched to a gene; V was cut back by 2 bases and J by 9 bases. The CDR3 DNA reads TGTGCCAGCAGTTACGGGGGCAGGGGGAGACCGGCCCAGTACTTC. As protein: CASSYGGRGRPAQYF.

This clonotype was detected once. This chain uses TRBV12-3 or TRBV12-4 with TRBJ2-7; D not resolved. V lost 6 bases and J 1 base, leaving 7 bases between the germline ends. The CDR3 is made up of 12 amino acids. CDR3 amino acids: CASSKQSYEQYF. The CDR3 coding sequence is TGTGCCAGCAGCAAACAGTCCTACGAGCAGTACTTC.

This chain connects TRBV24-1 to TRBJ1-1; 7 bases map to TRBD1. The trim removed 5 bases at V and 10 bases at J, leaving 0 bases unmatched. The CDR3 runs to 10 residues. Germline CDR1 is KGHDR and CDR2 is SFDVKD. DNA of the CDR3: TGTGCCACCAGTGGGACAGGAGCTTTCTTT. Its protein product is CATSGTGAFF.

This clonotype has only a few counts. One junction end disagrees with the germline gene, perhaps due to a read error. The chain employs TRBV2 and TRBJ2-7, with TRBD1 identical over 9 bases. This CDR3 comprises 15 residues. Germline V gives CDR1 SNHLY, CDR2 FYNNEI. The CDR3 spells CASSEDTGGAYEQYF. The CDR3 DNA reads as TGTGCCAGCAGCGAAGATACAGGGGGCGCCTACGAGCAGTACTTC.

This clonotype has a handful of counts. The chain carries TRBV12-5 and TRBJ2-7; D may be TRBD1 (5 bases). CDR3 length: 13 residues. CDR1 is LGHNT and CDR2 is FRNRAP in the germline V gene. The V end was cut by 2 bases, the J end by 2 bases, with 7 bases between. This chain's CDR3 is CASGLWGPYEQYF. The DNA for the CDR3 is TGTGCTAGTGGTTTGTGGGGCCCCTACGAGCAGTACTTC.

The chain recombines TRBV10-3 with TRBJ2-5; D possibly corresponds to TRBD2 (6 bases). V lost 2 bases to trimming and J lost 4 bases, with 23 bases between them. The CDR3 extends over 18 amino acids. Germline loops: CDR1 ENHRY, CDR2 SYGVKD. The CDR3 region is CAISEVSAGMRVGETQYF. Here the CDR3 DNA reads TGTGCCATCAGTGAGGTGTCGGCGGGGATGCGAGTCGGAGAGACCCAGTACTTC.

V and J are TRBV6-4 and TRBJ2-1, with D possibly matching TRBD1 (5 bases). Germline V lookup: CDR1 MRHNA, CDR2 SNTAGT. The CDR3 is 14 residues long. The V end was cut by 3 bases, the J end by 8 bases, with 14 bases between. CDR3: CASSELPEGDEQFF. The CDR3 DNA reads TGTGCCAGCAGTGAGCTTCCCGAAGGGGATGAGCAGTTCTTC.

The V gene is TRBV4-3, the J gene TRBJ2-7; TRBD1 agrees at 7 bases. This CDR3 is 14 amino acids long. With V trimmed by 3 bases and J by 4 bases, 6 bases remained unmatched. The V gene's germline CDR1 is LGHNA and CDR2 YSLEER. DNA of the CDR3: TGCGCCAGCAGCCATACAGGGGCCTTATACGAGCAGTACTTC. Its protein product is CASSHTGALYEQYF.

The V and J genes are TRBV15 and TRBJ2-7, with 9 bases fitting TRBD1. Germline CDR1 LNHNV, CDR2 YYDKDF (reference sequence). J was trimmed by 7 bases and V by 5 bases; bases with no gene match: 12. This CDR3 contains 15 residues. This CDR3 is CATSEDRGVSREQYF. For the CDR3, the DNA is TGTGCCACCAGCGAAGACAGGGGGGTGTCACGAGAGCAGTACTTC.

This clonotype was counted at least ten times. The chain recombines TRBV29-1 with TRBJ2-1, with 12 bases matching TRBD2. CDR1 SQVTM and CDR2 ANQGSEA come from the germline V gene. V was clipped by 0 bases and J by 8 bases; unmatched bases: 11. This CDR3 contains 17 residues. CDR3 region: CSVEDGLAGGPRHEQFF. The CDR3, as DNA: TGCAGCGTTGAAGATGGCCTAGCGGGAGGGCCTCGGCATGAGCAGTTCTTC.

This clonotype has a handful of counts. The chain carries TRBV7-9 and TRBJ1-1; TRBD1 agrees at 10 bases. The CDR3 length is 15 residues. After removal of 5 bases from V and 3 bases from J, the junction contained 6 bases not matched to a gene. Per germline, CDR1 SEHNR and CDR2 FQNEAQ (reference sequence). CDR3 sequence reads: CASSIRQGAYTEAFF. In nucleotides, the CDR3 is TGTGCCAGCAGCATACGACAGGGGGCGTACACTGAAGCTTTCTTT.

Only a few counts were recorded for this clonotype. The chain recombines TRBV7-9 with TRBJ2-1; 7 nucleotides match TRBD1. The V and J ends lost 3 bases and 4 bases, in that order; junction bases with no gene match: 12. There are 17 residues in the CDR3. Germline V lookup: CDR1 SEHNR, CDR2 FQNEAQ (reference sequence). For the CDR3, the DNA is TGTGCCAGCAGCTTCAGCCGGACAGGCTGGGGTTACAATGAGCAGTTCTTC. It codes for CASSFSRTGWGYNEQFF.

This clonotype has more than one count but fewer than ten. The chain carries TRBV3-1 and TRBJ2-7; D assignment may be TRBD1 or TRBD2 (5 bases each). Germline-derived CDR1 and CDR2 are LGHDT and YNNKEL (reference sequence). V shed 2 bases and J shed 9 bases, with 20 bases lying between them. CDR3 length equals 15 residues. The CDR3 region has the DNA TGTGCCAGCAGCCAATGGGGGTCGGGTCGGGAAGTGCAGTACTTC. Translated: CASSQWGSGREVQYF.

This clonotype has a handful of counts. The chain carries TRBV4-1 and TRBJ1-5; tentative D call: TRBD1 (6 bases). V lost 0 bases, J lost 13 bases, and 13 bases lay in between. The CDR3 has 13 residues. From germline, CDR1 is MGHRA and CDR2 YSYEKL. CDR3 protein: CASSQDVGTPQHF. In DNA, the CDR3 is TGCGCCAGCAGCCAAGACGTCGGGACACCTCAGCATTTT.